The 21 T cell receptor beta chains below all came from one sample that was sequenced in a study of immune characterization of retroperitoneal liposarcoma. Using its own MiXCR run on the PCR reads, TCRdb lists one record per CDR3 protein. Here the sample spans around 20,000 distinct CDR3 sequences, 37% being singletons. The source material was blood. The receptors come from a male donor with retroperitoneal liposarcoma.

This clonotype was recorded many times. The chain joins TRBV12-5 to TRBJ1-4; 7 bases agree with TRBD1. The CDR3 is made up of 17 amino acids. CDR1 LGHNT and CDR2 FRNRAP come from the germline V gene. V dropped 0 bases and J dropped 5; count of bases not matched to a gene: 9. The CDR3 nucleotides are TGTGCTAGTGGTTTGGTACAGGGGCAGGGCTTCAATGAAAAACTGTTTTTT. This sequence encodes CASGLVQGQGFNEKLFF. The full variable domain, with the rest looked up from reference TRBV12-5 and TRBJ1-4, is DARVTQTPRHKVTEMGQEVTMRCQPILGHNTVFWYRQTMMQGLELLAYFRNRAPLDDSGMPKDRFSAEMPDATLATLKIQPSEPRDSAVYFCASGLVQGQGFNEKLFFGSGTQLSVL.

This clonotype was seen at least ten times. The chain is built from TRBV11-3 and TRBJ2-3; tentatively, D is TRBD2 (5 bases). Looked up from germline, CDR1 is SGHNT and CDR2 is YENEEA. The CDR3 totals 14 residues. Between the trimmed V and J ends, which lost 3 bases and 3 bases, there was a span of 10 bases. CDR3 coding DNA: TGTGCCAGCAGCTTTAGAGGGCTAACAGATACGCAGTATTTT. Protein sequence: CASSFRGLTDTQYF.

CDR3: CASGRIPNEQYF. DNA of the CDR3: TGTGCTAGTGGCAGAATCCCAAATGAGCAGTACTTC. The chain links TRBV12-5 to TRBJ2-1; D not resolved. The DNA end favors TRBJ2-7, so the J call may be wrong. Germline V gene sequence: CDR1 LGHNT, CDR2 FRNRAP. This CDR3 has 12 residues.

A note on this clonotype: A read error may account for a junction end that differs from germline. The gene calls are TRBV6-1 and TRBJ2-1, with TRBD2 matching 9 bases. The germline CDR1 and CDR2 sequences are MNHNS and SASEGT. This CDR3 region has 14 residues. The CDR3 DNA follows: TGTGCCAGCAGTGAAGAGTACCTAGCGGGATTTCTGTACTTC. Its protein is CASSEEYLAGFLYF.

V and J are TRBV4-3 and TRBJ2-7, with unresolved D. The J call could be wrong; TRBJ2-5 is a better fit for the DNA end. CDR1 LGHNA and CDR2 YSLEER come from the germline V gene. The CDR3 is 15 amino acids. Here the CDR3 reads CASSQAATTGETQYF. The CDR3 region has the DNA TGCGCCAGCAGCCAAGCGGCAACTACGGGAGAGACCCAGTACTTC.

The genes are TRBV24-1 and TRBJ2-3; TRBD2 matches at 9 bases. V gave up 2 bases and J gave up 6 bases; unmatched junction bases: 8. CDR1 is KGHDR, CDR2 SFDVKD, per germline. The CDR3 spans 16 residues. The CDR3 loop reads CATSDSFSGRGDTQYF. The CDR3 DNA sequence: TGTGCCACCAGTGATTCTTTTAGCGGGAGAGGCGATACGCAGTATTTT.

The gene calls are TRBV12-3 or TRBV12-4 and TRBJ2-4; 9 bases fit TRBD1. The DNA end is a closer match to TRBJ2-7, so the J assignment may be wrong. The CDR3 consists of 17 residues. The chain's CDR3 is CASSHKTGTGLSYEQYF. The CDR3 DNA is TGTGCCAGCAGCCATAAAACCGGGACAGGGCTCTCCTACGAGCAGTACTTC.

The sample holds many counts of this clonotype. The CDR3 DNA follows: TGTGCCAGCACCGAAAAGAGCGACAGATATAATTCACCCCTCCACTTT. It translates to CASTEKSDRYNSPLHF. This chain uses TRBV6-1 with TRBJ1-6, with D possibly matching TRBD1 (5 bases). The CDR3 length is 16 residues. V was cut by 7 bases and J by 4 bases, with 17 bases left in between. CDR1 and CDR2 (germline): MNHNS, SASEGT.

Only a few counts were recorded for this clonotype. The V call is TRBV11-2, the J call TRBJ2-1; possible D gene TRBD1, 7 bases. Germline lookup yields CDR1 SGHAT and CDR2 FQNNGV. CDR3 length equals 16 residues. Trimming took 5 bases from V and 10 from J, leaving 24 bases between them. The CDR3 DNA reads TGTGCCAGCAGCACAAGCCGGGGGACAGCTAAAGGGGAGCAGTTCTTC. Residues: CASSTSRGTAKGEQFF.

Worth noting for this clonotype: The junction shows a germline mismatch at one end, possibly a read error. J is TRBJ2-3 and V is TRBV7-2; D may match TRBD1 or TRBD2 (6 bases each). This CDR3 is 15 amino acids long. The germline V gene encodes CDR1 SGHTA and CDR2 FQGNSA. DNA for the CDR3: TGTGCCAGCAGCTTAGCCAGGGGAGGCACAGATATGCAGTTTTTT. This sequence encodes CASSLARGGTDMQFF.

A note on this clonotype: A junction end diverges from the germline sequence, so it may reflect a read error. This sequence joins TRBV5-3 and TRBJ1-3; no definite D call. TRBV5-3 carries the ORF label, with uncertain function. This CDR3 has 15 residues. CDR3 sequence: CASSLAPPSGNTIYF. In DNA form, the CDR3 reads TGTGCCAGCAGCTTGGCCCCTCCCTCTGGAAACACCATATATTTT.

The table lists this clonotype with a count of one. The gene calls are TRBV27 and TRBJ1-6, with unresolved D. The ends were cut back, 3 bases at V and 7 bases at J, with 19 bases in the middle. CDR1 is MNHEY and CDR2 is SMNVEV in the germline V gene (reference sequence). The CDR3 sequence is 17 residues long. The CDR3 DNA follows: TGTGCCAGCAGTTTCGGTCGTCCGGGCAGGTTAAATTCACCCCTCCACTTT. Amino acids: CASSFGRPGRLNSPLHF.

This clonotype has ten or more counts. The gene calls are TRBV7-2 and TRBJ2-1; D may be TRBD1 (6 bases). The CDR3 totals 13 residues. V shed 5 bases and J shed 7 bases, with 12 bases lying between them. Germline lookup yields CDR1 SGHTA and CDR2 FQGNSA. CDR3 bases: TGTGCCAGCAGCCCGCGACAGGCTAATGAGCAGTTCTTC. Translation gives CASSPRQANEQFF.

The V and J genes are TRBV6-6 and TRBJ2-1, with 10 bases lining up with TRBD2. The germline V gene encodes CDR1 MNHNY and CDR2 SVGAGI (reference sequence). With 6 bases clipped from V and 5 bases from J, the junction kept 10 bases outside the gene matches. This CDR3 has 16 residues. CDR3 DNA sequence: TGTGCCAGCAGACGACTAGCGGGCGGCCGGAACAATGAGCAGTTCTTC. It encodes CASRRLAGGRNNEQFF.

This clonotype was detected once. The V and J genes are TRBV6-2 or TRBV6-3 and TRBJ2-2; D remains ambiguous. Trimming took 4 bases from V and 10 from J, leaving 16 bases between them. This CDR3 contains 14 residues. Germline-derived CDR1 and CDR2 are MNHEY and SVGEGT. In DNA form, the CDR3 reads TGTGCCAGCAGTTTAACCTCACAAAGTGCGGAGCTGTTTTTT. This encodes CASSLTSQSAELFF.

This clonotype was recorded many times. This rearrangement joins TRBV6-1 to TRBJ2-5; no definite D call. This CDR3 region has 11 residues. Germline values: CDR1 MNHNS, CDR2 SASEGT. V dropped 6 bases and J dropped 4 bases, with 6 bases sitting between them. CDR3 loop: CASRFGETQYF. The CDR3 nucleotides are TGTGCCAGCAGATTCGGAGAGACCCAGTACTTC.

This clonotype is labeled medium-sized (0.01 to 0.1%). The chain has TRBV6-1 and TRBJ2-1; the match to TRBD1 covers 9 bases. This CDR3 has 14 amino acids. CDR1 and CDR2 (germline): MNHNS, SASEGT. Trimming took 6 bases from V and 10 from J; bases not matched to a gene: 10. The CDR3 sequence: CASREPGQGVEQFF. The CDR3 DNA is TGTGCCAGCAGGGAACCGGGACAGGGAGTCGAGCAGTTCTTC.

Comment on this clonotype: The CDR3 end shows no conserved phenylalanine or tryptophan, and so a read error is likely. Because the CDR3's place on the DNA is in doubt, the DNA is left out and the CDR3 is given as listed by TCRdb. This chain connects TRBV6-1 to TRBJ1-2. Both ends counted, the CDR3 spans 8 residues. Per germline, CDR1 MNHNS and CDR2 SASEGT. CDR3 protein: CASSVTWA.

The chain combines TRBV7-6 with TRBJ1-4, with 10 bases identical to TRBD1. This CDR3 has 15 amino acids. Germline CDR1 and CDR2: SGHVS and FNYEAQ. V shed 5 bases and J 5 bases; nucleotides not matched to a gene: 5. The CDR3 DNA reads TGTGCCAGCAGCCGGAGACAGGGGGCGAATGAAAAACTGTTTTTT. This gives the protein CASSRRQGANEKLFF. Complete variable domain (other parts from reference TRBV7-6 and TRBJ1-4): GAGVSQSPRYKVTKRGQDVALRCDPISGHVSLYWYRQALGQGPEFLTYFNYEAQQDKSGLPNDRFSAERPEGSISTLTIQRTEQRDSAMYRCASSRRQGANEKLFFGSGTQLSVL.

CDR3 DNA: TGTGCCAGCAGCTTAAGGCTAGCGGGGCGACACAATGAGCAGTTCTTC. The encoded protein is CASSLRLAGRHNEQFF. This chain links TRBV7-2 with TRBJ2-1; 9 bases are a match to TRBD2. Trimming took 2 bases from V and 5 from J; bases not matched to a gene: 7. The germline V gene has CDR1 SGHTA and CDR2 FQGNSA. The CDR3 spans 16 residues.

As regards this clonotype: A much more abundant neighbour one base away suggests this may be a read error. The V call is TRBV6-1, the J call TRBJ2-1; TRBD2 agrees at 8 bases. The J call may be faulty, since TRBJ2-7 better matches the DNA end. Germline V gene sequence: CDR1 MNHNS, CDR2 SASEGT. The CDR3 totals 16 residues. In nucleotides, the CDR3 is TGTGCCAGCAGTGAAAAAACCCGGGAGGGGGGCAATGAGCAGTACTTC. Translation: CASSEKTREGGNEQYF.